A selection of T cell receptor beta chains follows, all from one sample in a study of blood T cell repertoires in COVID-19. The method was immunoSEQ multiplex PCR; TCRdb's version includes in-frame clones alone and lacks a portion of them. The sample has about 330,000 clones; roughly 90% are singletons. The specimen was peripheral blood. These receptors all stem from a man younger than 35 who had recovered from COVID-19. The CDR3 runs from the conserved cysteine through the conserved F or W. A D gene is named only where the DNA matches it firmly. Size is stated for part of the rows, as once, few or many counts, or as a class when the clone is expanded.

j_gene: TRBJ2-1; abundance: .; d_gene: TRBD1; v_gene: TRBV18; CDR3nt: TGTGCCAGCTCACCACCGGGACAGGGGGCGAGATACAATGAGCAGTTCTTC; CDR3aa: CASSPPGQGARYNEQFF
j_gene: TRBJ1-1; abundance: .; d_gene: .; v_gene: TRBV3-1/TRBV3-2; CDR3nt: TGTGCCAGCAGCCGAACCCCGTCAGGCTCGAACACTGAAGCTTTCTTT; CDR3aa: CASSRTPSGSNTEAFF
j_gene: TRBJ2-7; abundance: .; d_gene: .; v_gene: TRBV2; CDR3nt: TGTGCCAGCAGCCCGGGGGCGGGGGCCTACGAGCAGTACTTC; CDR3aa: CASSPGAGAYEQYF
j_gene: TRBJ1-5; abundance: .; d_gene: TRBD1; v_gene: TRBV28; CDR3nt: TGTGCTGGAGGGACAGAGACCCGTTATAGCAATCAGCCCCAGCATTTT; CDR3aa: CAGGTETRYSNQPQHF
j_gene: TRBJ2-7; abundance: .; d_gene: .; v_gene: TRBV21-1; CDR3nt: TGTGCCCGTTGGACAGGTTCCTACGAGCAGTACTTC; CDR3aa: CARWTGSYEQYF
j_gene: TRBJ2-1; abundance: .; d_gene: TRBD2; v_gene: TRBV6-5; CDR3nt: TGTGCCAGCAGAAAAGGGACTACTGGATGGGAGCAGTTCTTC; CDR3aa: CASRKGTTGWEQFF
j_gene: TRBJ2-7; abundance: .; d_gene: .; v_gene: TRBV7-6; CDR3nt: TGTGCCAGCAGCTTAATTCTAGGTGACGAGCAGTACTTC; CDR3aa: CASSLILGDEQYF
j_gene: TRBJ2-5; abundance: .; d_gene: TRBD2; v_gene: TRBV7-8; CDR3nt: TGTGCCAGCAGCCGCCGGGACTATCAAGAGACCCAGTACTTC; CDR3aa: CASSRRDYQETQYF
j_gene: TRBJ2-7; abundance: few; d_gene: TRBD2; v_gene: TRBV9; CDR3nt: TGTGCCAAAGAGGGGAGGGGCAGATACGAGCAGTACTTC; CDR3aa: CAKEGRGRYEQYF
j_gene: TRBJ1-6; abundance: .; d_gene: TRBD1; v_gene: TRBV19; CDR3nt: TGTGCCAGTAGGGAAACGACAGGGCTTTCACCCCTCCACTTT; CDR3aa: CASRETTGLSPLHF
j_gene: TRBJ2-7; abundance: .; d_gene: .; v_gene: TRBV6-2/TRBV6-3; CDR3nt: TGTGCCAGCAGCAAGACAGGAACCTACGAGCAGTACTTC; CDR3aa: CASSKTGTYEQYF
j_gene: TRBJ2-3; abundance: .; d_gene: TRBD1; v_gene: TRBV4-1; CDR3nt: TGCGCCAGCAGCCACGAGGACAGGGAAGGAGATACGCAGTATTTT; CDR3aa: CASSHEDREGDTQYF
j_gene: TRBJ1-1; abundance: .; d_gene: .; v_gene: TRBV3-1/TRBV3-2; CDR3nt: TGTGCCAGCAGCCAAGAGGGGGCTCAGGGATCCACTGAAGCTTTCTTT; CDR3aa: CASSQEGAQGSTEAFF
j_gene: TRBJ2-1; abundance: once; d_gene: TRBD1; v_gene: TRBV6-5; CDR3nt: TGTGCCAGCAGTTCTGCAGGGGGCGAGAACAATGAGCAGTTCTTC; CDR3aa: CASSSAGGENNEQFF
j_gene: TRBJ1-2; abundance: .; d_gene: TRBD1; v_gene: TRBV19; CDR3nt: TGTGCCAGCAAATTGGACAGGTTCAACTATGGCTACACCTTC; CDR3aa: CASKLDRFNYGYTF
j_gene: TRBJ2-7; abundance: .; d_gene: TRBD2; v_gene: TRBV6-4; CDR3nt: TGTGCCAGCAGTGACTCTCGAGCGGGGGAGAAGTCCTACGAGCAGTACTTC; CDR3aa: CASSDSRAGEKSYEQYF
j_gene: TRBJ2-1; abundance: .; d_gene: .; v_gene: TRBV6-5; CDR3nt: TGTGCCACCCAGAAGGGGTTCGAGACGGTTGAGCAGTTCTTC; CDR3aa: CATQKGFETVEQFF
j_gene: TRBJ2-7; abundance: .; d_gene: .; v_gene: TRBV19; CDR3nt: TGTGCCAGTAGTATCGAACAGGGAAGCGAGCAGTACTTC; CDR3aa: CASSIEQGSEQYF
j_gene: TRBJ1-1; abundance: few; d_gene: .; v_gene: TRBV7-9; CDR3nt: TGTGCCAGCAGCTGGAGCGGAAACACTGAAGCTTTCTTT; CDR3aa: CASSWSGNTEAFF
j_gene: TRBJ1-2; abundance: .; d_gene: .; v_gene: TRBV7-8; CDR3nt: TGTGCCAGCAGCGAAAACTCAGGGTTGAAGAGCTATGGCTACACCTTC; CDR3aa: CASSENSGLKSYGYTF
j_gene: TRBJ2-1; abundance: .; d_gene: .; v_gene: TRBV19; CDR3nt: TGTGCCAGTACTATGAGGGCCATAGCGCGAGGTAGCTCCTACAATGAGCAGTTCTTC; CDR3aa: CASTMRAIARGSSYNEQFF
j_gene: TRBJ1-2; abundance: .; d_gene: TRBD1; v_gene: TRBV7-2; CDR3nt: TGTGCCAGCAGCTTAGAACAGGGGGCCAACTATGGCTACACCTTC; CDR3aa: CASSLEQGANYGYTF
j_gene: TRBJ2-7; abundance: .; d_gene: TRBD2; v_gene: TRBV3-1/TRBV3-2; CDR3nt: TGTGCCAGCAGCCAAGAGTTCACTAGCGGGGGCCCTCGGGAGCAGTACTTC; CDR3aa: CASSQEFTSGGPREQYF
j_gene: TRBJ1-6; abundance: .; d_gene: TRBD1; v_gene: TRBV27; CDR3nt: TGTGCCAGCAGTTTGACAGGGGGTTTAAGCTCCTATAATTCACCCCTCCACTTT; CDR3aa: CASSLTGGLSSYNSPLHF
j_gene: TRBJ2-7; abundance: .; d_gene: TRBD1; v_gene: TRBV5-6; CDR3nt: TGTGCCAGCAGGCTGGGGACAGGGCGCGCCTACGAGCAGTACTTC; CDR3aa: CASRLGTGRAYEQYF
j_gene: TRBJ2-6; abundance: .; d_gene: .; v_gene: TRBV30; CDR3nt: TGTGCCTGGAGTGTACACGGCAGGATCTCTGGGGCCAACGTCCTGACTTTC; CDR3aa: CAWSVHGRISGANVLTF
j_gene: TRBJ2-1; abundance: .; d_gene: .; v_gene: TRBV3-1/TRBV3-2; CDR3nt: TGTGCCAGCAGCCAATTCTTAACAGGGTCGGGGTCCTACAATGAGCAGTTCTTC; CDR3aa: CASSQFLTGSGSYNEQFF
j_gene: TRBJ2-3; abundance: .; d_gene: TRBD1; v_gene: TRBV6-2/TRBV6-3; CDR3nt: TGTGCCAGCAGCCGTATCAGGGGGCGAGGGACAGATACGCAGTATTTT; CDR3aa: CASSRIRGRGTDTQYF
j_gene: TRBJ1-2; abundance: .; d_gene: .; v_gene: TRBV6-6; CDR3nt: TGTGCCAGCAGTTACGCAGGGGCTGGAGGCTACACCTTC; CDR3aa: CASSYAGAGGYTF
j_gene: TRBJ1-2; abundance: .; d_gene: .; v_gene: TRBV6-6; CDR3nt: TGTGCCAGCTCTTACGGGGGTTTTGACAGCGGGCTTGGCTACACCTTC; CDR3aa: CASSYGGFDSGLGYTF
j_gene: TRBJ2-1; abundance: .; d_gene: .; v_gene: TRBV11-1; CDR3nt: TGTGCCAGCAGCTTAGGCGAGAACAATGAGCAGTTCTTC; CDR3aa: CASSLGENNEQFF
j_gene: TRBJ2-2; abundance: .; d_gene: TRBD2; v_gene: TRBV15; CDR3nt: TGTGCCACCAGCAGACTGCTGAGCGGGGGGGACACCGGGGAGCTGTTTTTT; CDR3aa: CATSRLLSGGDTGELFF
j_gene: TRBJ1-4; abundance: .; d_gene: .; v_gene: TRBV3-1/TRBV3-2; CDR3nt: TGTGCCAGCAGCCAAGTCGGAGACAGCCTAAATGAAAAACTGTTTTTT; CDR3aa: CASSQVGDSLNEKLFF
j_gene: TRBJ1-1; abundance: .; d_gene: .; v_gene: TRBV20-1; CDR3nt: TGCAGTCAGATGGGGCGGTCGAGAGCTTTCTTT; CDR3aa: CSQMGRSRAFF
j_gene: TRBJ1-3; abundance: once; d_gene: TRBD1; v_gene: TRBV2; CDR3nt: TGTGCCAGCCAAACCCGAACAGGGGATATAAACACCATATATTTT; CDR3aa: CASQTRTGDINTIYF
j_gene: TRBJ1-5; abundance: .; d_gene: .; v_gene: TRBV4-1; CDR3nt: TGCGCCAGCAGCCGCCTCATGACTTACCCCGGTAGCAATCAGCCCCAGCATTTT; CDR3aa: CASSRLMTYPGSNQPQHF
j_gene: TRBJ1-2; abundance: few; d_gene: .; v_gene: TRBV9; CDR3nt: TGTGCCAGCAGCGTAGACAGTAACTATGGCTACACCTTC; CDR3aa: CASSVDSNYGYTF
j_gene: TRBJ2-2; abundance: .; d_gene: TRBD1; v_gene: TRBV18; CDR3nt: TGTGCCAGCTCACAACCGAGGGACAGGGATAACGGGGAGCTGTTTTTT; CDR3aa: CASSQPRDRDNGELFF
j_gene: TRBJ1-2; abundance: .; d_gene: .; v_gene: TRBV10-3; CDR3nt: TGTGCCATCAGTCCCCCCCCGGGAGAAGGAGGTGGCTACACCTTC; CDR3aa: CAISPPPGEGGGYTF
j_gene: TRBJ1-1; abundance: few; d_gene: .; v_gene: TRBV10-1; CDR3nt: TGCGCCAGCAAACAGGGTCCTAACACTGAAGCTTTCTTT; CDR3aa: CASKQGPNTEAFF